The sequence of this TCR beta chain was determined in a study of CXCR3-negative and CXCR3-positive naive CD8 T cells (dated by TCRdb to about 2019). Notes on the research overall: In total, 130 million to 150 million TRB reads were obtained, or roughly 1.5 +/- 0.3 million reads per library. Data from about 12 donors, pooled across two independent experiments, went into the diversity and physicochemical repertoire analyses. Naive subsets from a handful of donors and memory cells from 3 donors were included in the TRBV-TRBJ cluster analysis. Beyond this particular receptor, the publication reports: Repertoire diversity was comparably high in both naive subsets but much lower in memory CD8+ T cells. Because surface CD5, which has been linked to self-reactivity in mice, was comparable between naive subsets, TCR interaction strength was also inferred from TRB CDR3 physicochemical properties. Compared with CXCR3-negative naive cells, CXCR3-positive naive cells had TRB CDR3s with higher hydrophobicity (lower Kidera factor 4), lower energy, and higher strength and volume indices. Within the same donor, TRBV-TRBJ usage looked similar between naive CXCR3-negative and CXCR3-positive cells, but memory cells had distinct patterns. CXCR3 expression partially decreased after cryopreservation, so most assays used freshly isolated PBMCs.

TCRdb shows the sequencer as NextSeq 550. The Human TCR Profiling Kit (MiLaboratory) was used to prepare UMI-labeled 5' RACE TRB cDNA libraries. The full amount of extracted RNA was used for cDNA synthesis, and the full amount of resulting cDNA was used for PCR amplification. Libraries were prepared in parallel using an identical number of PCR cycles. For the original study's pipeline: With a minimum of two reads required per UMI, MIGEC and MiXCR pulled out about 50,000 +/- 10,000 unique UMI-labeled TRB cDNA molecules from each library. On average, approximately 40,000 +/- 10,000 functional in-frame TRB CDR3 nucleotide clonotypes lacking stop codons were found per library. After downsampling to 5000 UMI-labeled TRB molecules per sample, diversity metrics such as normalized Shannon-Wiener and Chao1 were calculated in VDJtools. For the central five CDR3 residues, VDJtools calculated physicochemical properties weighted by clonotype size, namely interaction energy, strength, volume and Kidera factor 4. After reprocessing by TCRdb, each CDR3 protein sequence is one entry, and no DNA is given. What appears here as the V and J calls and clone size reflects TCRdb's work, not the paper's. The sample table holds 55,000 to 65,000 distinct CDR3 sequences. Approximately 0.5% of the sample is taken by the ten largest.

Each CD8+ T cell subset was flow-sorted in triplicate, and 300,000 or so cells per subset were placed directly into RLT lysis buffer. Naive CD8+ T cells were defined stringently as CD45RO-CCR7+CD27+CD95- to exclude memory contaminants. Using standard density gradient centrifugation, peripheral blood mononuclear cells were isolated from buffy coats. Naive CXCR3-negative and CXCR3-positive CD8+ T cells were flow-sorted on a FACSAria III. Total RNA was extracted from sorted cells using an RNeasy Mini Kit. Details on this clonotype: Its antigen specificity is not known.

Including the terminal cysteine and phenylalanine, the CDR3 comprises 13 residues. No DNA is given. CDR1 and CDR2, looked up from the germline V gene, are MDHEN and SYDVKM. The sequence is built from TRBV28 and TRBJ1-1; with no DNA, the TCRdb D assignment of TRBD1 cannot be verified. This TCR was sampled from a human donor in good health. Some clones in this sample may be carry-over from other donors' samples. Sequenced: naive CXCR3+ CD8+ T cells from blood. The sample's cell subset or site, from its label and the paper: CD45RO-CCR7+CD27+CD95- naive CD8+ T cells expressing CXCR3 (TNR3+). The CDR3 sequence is CASSFPRGLGAFF.